The clone carrying this T cell receptor beta chain was recorded only once. Its specificity is unknown. Primers: 60 Vbeta forward and 13 Jbeta reverse. Only in-frame clones appear in the TCRdb table, and some are missing; sequencing was by immunoSEQ multiplex PCR. The sample consists of about 110,000 clones, around 76% of them appearing once. This sample was taken from a study of cytomegalovirus exposure and HLA in healthy donors. The overall study: Tens of millions of unique TCRs from HLA-typed donors made up an early data release.

General study points: Versus the roughly 640-donor mean, an Asian-associated ancestry cluster reportedly showed fewer N-insertions in a later analysis.

The CDR3 covers 15 residues. V gave up 7 bases and J gave up 4 bases; unmatched junction bases: 11. Germline V lookup: CDR1 LNHDA, CDR2 SQIVND (reference sequence). Nominally healthy donors provided the samples, though records likely missed some immune exposures. The rearrangement links TRBV19 to TRBJ1-1, with TRBD1 matching 8 bases. The TCR originated in a woman between 45 and 65 years old in good health and CMV-seropositive. Source material: PBMCs. CDR3 in amino acids: CASKGRGRLSTEAFF. The CDR3 region has the DNA TGTGCCAGTAAGGGCAGGGGGCGTTTGAGCACTGAAGCTTTCTTT.